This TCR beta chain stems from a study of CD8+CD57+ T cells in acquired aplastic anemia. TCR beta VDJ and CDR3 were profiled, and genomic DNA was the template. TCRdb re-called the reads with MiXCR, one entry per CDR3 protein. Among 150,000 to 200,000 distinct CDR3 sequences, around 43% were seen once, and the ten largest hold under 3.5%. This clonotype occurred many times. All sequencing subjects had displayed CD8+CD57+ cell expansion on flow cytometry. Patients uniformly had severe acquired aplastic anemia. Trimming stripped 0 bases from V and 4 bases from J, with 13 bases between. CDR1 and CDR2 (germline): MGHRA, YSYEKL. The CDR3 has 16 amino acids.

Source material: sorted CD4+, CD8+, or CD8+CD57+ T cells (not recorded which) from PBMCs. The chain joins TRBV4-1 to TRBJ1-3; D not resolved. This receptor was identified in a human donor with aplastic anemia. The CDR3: CASSQDRIMGGNTIYF. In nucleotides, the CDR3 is TGCGCCAGCAGCCAAGATAGGATAATGGGAGGAAACACCATATATTTT.